The present entry profiles one T cell receptor (beta chain) with its context. The data derive from a study of blood T cell repertoires in COVID-19. Study-wide context: Sources were T cells, B-cell-depleted T cells, or PBMCs; the material itself was cDNA or gDNA.

Method: immunoSEQ multiplex PCR; TCRdb's copy keeps in-frame clones and lacks some. The sample lists 200,000 to 250,000 clones, 80% to 85% occurring once. Germline assignment: CDR1 MDHEN and CDR2 SYDVKM. This CDR3 region has 15 residues. The V segment lost 6 bases and the J segment 5 bases; nucleotides outside the gene matches: 7. Patients from Seattle were sampled longitudinally, starting during active infection. The rearrangement joins TRBV28 to TRBJ1-4, with 9 bases lining up with TRBD1. The receptor's source is a woman of 80 years or more with COVID-19, enrolled during active disease. Sequenced sample: peripheral blood. In nucleotides, the CDR3 is TGTGCCAGCAGAGGCTCCGGGACAGGGAATGAAAAACTGTTTTTT. It specifies CASRGSGTGNEKLFF.